Listed below are T cell receptor beta chains from one sample, sequenced in a study of T-cell memory formation after mild COVID-19. TCRdb independently ran MiXCR on the 5' RACE reads; one entry per CDR3 protein. Among 400,000 to 500,000 distinct CDR3 sequences listed, around 20% were seen once. Sequenced input: PBMCs or a T cell subset sorted from them (not recorded which). Receptors originate from an adult woman who had mild COVID-19 (a few samples of this study predate the infection). Cell type and time point are not known. Both conserved end residues are part of each CDR3. Each record gives: clone size, CDR3 length, D gene, V gene, J gene, CDR3 protein, CDR3 DNA. A D gene is named only where the DNA matches it firmly. Some rows mark clone size as missing; the rest say once, few, many or name a class of expanded clone.

clone size: .; CDR3 length: 14; D gene: TRBD1; V gene: TRBV11-2; J gene: TRBJ2-1; CDR3 protein: CASSSDRAGNEQFF; CDR3 DNA: TGTGCCAGCAGCTCTGACAGGGCCGGCAATGAGCAGTTCTTC
clone size: few; CDR3 length: 13; D gene: .; V gene: TRBV30; J gene: TRBJ1-5; CDR3 protein: CAWSRENNQPQHF; CDR3 DNA: TGTGCCTGGAGTCGGGAGAACAATCAGCCCCAGCATTTT
clone size: .; CDR3 length: 15; D gene: .; V gene: TRBV5-1; J gene: TRBJ2-2; CDR3 protein: CASSLIQGNTGELFF; CDR3 DNA: TGCGCCAGCAGCTTGATACAGGGGAACACCGGGGAGCTGTTTTTT
clone size: .; CDR3 length: 15; D gene: .; V gene: TRBV5-4; J gene: TRBJ2-1; CDR3 protein: CASSLGGMQAHRQFF; CDR3 DNA: TGTGCCAGCAGCTTGGGGGGGATGCAGGCTCACCGCCAGTTCTTC
clone size: .; CDR3 length: 15; D gene: TRBD2; V gene: TRBV7-2; J gene: TRBJ2-3; CDR3 protein: CASSLASSGRHTQYF; CDR3 DNA: TGTGCCAGCAGCTTAGCGTCTAGCGGGAGACATACGCAGTATTTT
clone size: .; CDR3 length: 13; D gene: .; V gene: TRBV29-1; J gene: TRBJ1-1; CDR3 protein: CSAVPRMNTEAFF; CDR3 DNA: TGCAGCGCCGTGCCCCGTATGAACACTGAAGCTTTCTTT
clone size: .; CDR3 length: 16; D gene: TRBD1; V gene: TRBV5-6; J gene: TRBJ2-3; CDR3 protein: CASSRGTGGKTDTQYF; CDR3 DNA: TGTGCCAGCAGCCGCGGGACAGGGGGCAAAACAGATACGCAGTATTTT
clone size: .; CDR3 length: 15; D gene: .; V gene: TRBV6-6; J gene: TRBJ2-7; CDR3 protein: CASSSPSTASYEQYF; CDR3 DNA: TGTGCCAGCAGTTCGCCGTCGACAGCTAGCTACGAGCAGTACTTC
clone size: .; CDR3 length: 16; D gene: TRBD2; V gene: TRBV7-2; J gene: TRBJ2-1; CDR3 protein: CASSLDGLAGANEQFF; CDR3 DNA: TGTGCCAGCAGCTTAGATGGTCTAGCGGGTGCAAATGAGCAGTTCTTC
clone size: many; CDR3 length: 17; D gene: TRBD2; V gene: TRBV4-2; J gene: TRBJ2-5; CDR3 protein: CASSQEALAGAQGTQYF; CDR3 DNA: TGTGCCAGCAGCCAAGAGGCACTAGCGGGGGCCCAAGGTACCCAGTACTTC
clone size: few; CDR3 length: 15; D gene: TRBD2; V gene: TRBV12-3/TRBV12-4; J gene: TRBJ2-5; CDR3 protein: CASRASGGGQETQYF; CDR3 DNA: TGTGCCAGCAGAGCTAGCGGGGGAGGACAAGAGACCCAGTACTTC
clone size: few; CDR3 length: 13; D gene: .; V gene: TRBV20-1; J gene: TRBJ2-3; CDR3 protein: CSARDWTADTQYF; CDR3 DNA: TGCAGTGCTAGAGATTGGACAGCAGATACGCAGTATTTT
clone size: few; CDR3 length: 15; D gene: TRBD2; V gene: TRBV6-5; J gene: TRBJ2-5; CDR3 protein: CASSFPTSGSSTQYF; CDR3 DNA: TGTGCCAGCAGTTTTCCGACTAGCGGGAGTTCTACCCAGTACTTC
clone size: .; CDR3 length: 14; D gene: .; V gene: TRBV4-3; J gene: TRBJ2-5; CDR3 protein: CASSQAGPQETQYF; CDR3 DNA: TGCGCCAGCAGCCAAGCCGGACCTCAAGAGACCCAGTACTTC
clone size: .; CDR3 length: 17; D gene: .; V gene: TRBV20-1; J gene: TRBJ1-1; CDR3 protein: CSARDWQGKTRGTEAFF; CDR3 DNA: TGCAGTGCTAGAGATTGGCAGGGTAAAACAAGGGGCACTGAAGCTTTCTTT
clone size: .; CDR3 length: 14; D gene: .; V gene: TRBV7-2; J gene: TRBJ2-4; CDR3 protein: CASSLDEWENIQYF; CDR3 DNA: TGTGCCAGCAGCTTAGACGAATGGGAAAACATTCAGTACTTC
clone size: once; CDR3 length: 13; D gene: .; V gene: TRBV5-1; J gene: TRBJ1-6; CDR3 protein: CASSPRGTSPLHF; CDR3 DNA: TGCGCCAGCAGCCCCAGGGGTACGTCACCCCTCCACTTT
clone size: .; CDR3 length: 16; D gene: .; V gene: TRBV12-3/TRBV12-4; J gene: TRBJ1-6; CDR3 protein: CASSLGADVGNSPLHF; CDR3 DNA: TGTGCCAGCAGTTTAGGGGCTGATGTGGGTAATTCACCCCTCCACTTT
clone size: .; CDR3 length: 14; D gene: .; V gene: TRBV6-2/TRBV6-3; J gene: TRBJ2-3; CDR3 protein: CASSYNQFTDTQYF; CDR3 DNA: TGTGCCAGCAGTTACAATCAGTTCACAGATACGCAGTATTTT
clone size: few; CDR3 length: 17; D gene: TRBD1; V gene: TRBV7-9; J gene: TRBJ2-6; CDR3 protein: CASSSGTGGSGANVLTF; CDR3 DNA: TGTGCCAGCAGCTCCGGGACAGGGGGCTCTGGGGCCAACGTCCTGACTTTC
clone size: few; CDR3 length: 15; D gene: TRBD1; V gene: TRBV6-5; J gene: TRBJ1-3; CDR3 protein: CASSGDRGYGNTIYF; CDR3 DNA: TGTGCCAGCAGTGGGGACAGGGGGTATGGAAACACCATATATTTT
clone size: .; CDR3 length: 16; D gene: .; V gene: TRBV7-9; J gene: TRBJ2-3; CDR3 protein: CASSPPGHPITDTQYF; CDR3 DNA: TGTGCCAGCAGCCCCCCCGGACACCCAATCACAGATACGCAGTATTTT
clone size: few; CDR3 length: 15; D gene: .; V gene: TRBV25-1; J gene: TRBJ2-7; CDR3 protein: CASSEPGDPNYEQYF; CDR3 DNA: TGTGCCAGCAGTGAACCCGGGGACCCCAACTACGAGCAGTACTTC
clone size: .; CDR3 length: 16; D gene: TRBD2; V gene: TRBV19; J gene: TRBJ2-7; CDR3 protein: CASSTGLAGAHGEQYF; CDR3 DNA: TGTGCCAGTAGTACCGGACTAGCGGGGGCTCACGGCGAGCAGTACTTC
clone size: .; CDR3 length: 14; D gene: .; V gene: TRBV10-3; J gene: TRBJ1-1; CDR3 protein: CAISLEGWNTEAFF; CDR3 DNA: TGTGCCATCAGTCTGGAGGGTTGGAACACTGAAGCTTTCTTT
clone size: few; CDR3 length: 16; D gene: TRBD1; V gene: TRBV10-3; J gene: TRBJ1-5; CDR3 protein: CAISESGTGGNQPQHF; CDR3 DNA: TGTGCCATCAGTGAGTCCGGGACAGGGGGAAATCAGCCCCAGCATTTT
clone size: .; CDR3 length: 16; D gene: TRBD2; V gene: TRBV4-2; J gene: TRBJ2-5; CDR3 protein: CASSHGSGGAVETQYF; CDR3 DNA: TGTGCCAGCAGCCACGGTAGCGGGGGGGCCGTGGAGACCCAGTACTTC
clone size: .; CDR3 length: 15; D gene: .; V gene: TRBV18; J gene: TRBJ2-7; CDR3 protein: CASSPPTRGAYEQYF; CDR3 DNA: TGTGCCAGCTCACCACCTACCAGGGGGGCATACGAGCAGTACTTC
clone size: .; CDR3 length: 13; D gene: .; V gene: TRBV12-3/TRBV12-4; J gene: TRBJ2-7; CDR3 protein: CASSLAGAGGRFF; CDR3 DNA: TGTGCCAGCAGTTTAGCCGGGGCCGGGGGCAGGTTTTTC
clone size: .; CDR3 length: 15; D gene: .; V gene: TRBV6-5; J gene: TRBJ2-2; CDR3 protein: CASSYMGANTGELFF; CDR3 DNA: TGTGCCAGCAGTTACATGGGAGCTAACACCGGGGAGCTGTTTTTT
clone size: .; CDR3 length: 13; D gene: .; V gene: TRBV19; J gene: TRBJ1-1; CDR3 protein: CASSIMGNTEAFF; CDR3 DNA: TGTGCCAGTAGTATAATGGGGAACACTGAAGCTTTCTTT
clone size: .; CDR3 length: 14; D gene: TRBD1; V gene: TRBV6-6; J gene: TRBJ1-1; CDR3 protein: CASSYGTGRTEAFF; CDR3 DNA: TGTGCCAGCAGTTACGGGACAGGGAGAACTGAAGCTTTCTTT
clone size: .; CDR3 length: 18; D gene: TRBD2; V gene: TRBV11-3; J gene: TRBJ2-5; CDR3 protein: CASSLGRLAVVGQETQYF; CDR3 DNA: TGTGCCAGCAGCTTAGGCCGACTAGCGGTTGTGGGACAAGAGACCCAGTACTTC
clone size: few; CDR3 length: 14; D gene: .; V gene: TRBV7-9; J gene: TRBJ1-1; CDR3 protein: CASSSKGQNTEAFF; CDR3 DNA: TGTGCCAGCAGCTCGAAAGGACAGAACACTGAAGCTTTCTTT
clone size: .; CDR3 length: 15; D gene: TRBD2; V gene: TRBV9; J gene: TRBJ2-7; CDR3 protein: CASSVEGLAGDEQYF; CDR3 DNA: TGTGCCAGCAGCGTAGAGGGACTAGCGGGAGACGAGCAGTACTTC
clone size: .; CDR3 length: 16; D gene: TRBD2; V gene: TRBV11-3; J gene: TRBJ2-5; CDR3 protein: CASSLWAGVPGETQYF; CDR3 DNA: TGTGCCAGCAGCCTCTGGGCGGGAGTCCCAGGGGAGACCCAGTACTTC
clone size: few; CDR3 length: 14; D gene: .; V gene: TRBV20-1; J gene: TRBJ1-5; CDR3 protein: CSARDPQLRQPQHF; CDR3 DNA: TGCAGTGCTAGAGATCCCCAGCTAAGACAGCCCCAGCATTTT
clone size: .; CDR3 length: 14; D gene: .; V gene: TRBV20-1; J gene: TRBJ2-7; CDR3 protein: CSARAGTHSYEQYF; CDR3 DNA: TGCAGTGCTAGAGCCGGGACACACTCCTACGAGCAGTACTTC
clone size: .; CDR3 length: 14; D gene: TRBD1; V gene: TRBV7-9; J gene: TRBJ2-3; CDR3 protein: CASSQDRWADTQYF; CDR3 DNA: TGTGCCAGCAGCCAGGACAGGTGGGCGGATACGCAGTATTTT
clone size: .; CDR3 length: 14; D gene: TRBD1; V gene: TRBV7-2; J gene: TRBJ1-2; CDR3 protein: CASSLVPGQGAYTF; CDR3 DNA: TGTGCCAGCAGCTTAGTACCGGGACAGGGGGCCTACACCTTC
clone size: few; CDR3 length: 15; D gene: .; V gene: TRBV20-1; J gene: TRBJ2-1; CDR3 protein: CSARDPGLILNEQFF; CDR3 DNA: TGCAGTGCTAGAGATCCGGGACTTATTCTCAATGAGCAGTTCTTC
clone size: few; CDR3 length: 13; D gene: .; V gene: TRBV6-1; J gene: TRBJ2-3; CDR3 protein: CASSGVRRDTQYF; CDR3 DNA: TGTGCCAGCAGTGGAGTCAGGAGGGATACGCAGTATTTT
clone size: .; CDR3 length: 14; D gene: TRBD2; V gene: TRBV6-5; J gene: TRBJ2-2; CDR3 protein: CASSYGRGTGELFF; CDR3 DNA: TGTGCCAGCAGTTACGGGCGGGGGACCGGGGAGCTGTTTTTT
clone size: few; CDR3 length: 12; D gene: .; V gene: TRBV7-3; J gene: TRBJ2-1; CDR3 protein: CASSLWGDEQFF; CDR3 DNA: TGTGCCAGCAGCTTATGGGGCGATGAGCAGTTCTTC
clone size: .; CDR3 length: 12; D gene: TRBD1; V gene: TRBV20-1; J gene: TRBJ1-2; CDR3 protein: CTIPGTGYGGTF; CDR3 DNA: TGCACCATTCCCGGGACAGGTTATGGCGGCACCTTC
clone size: few; CDR3 length: 13; D gene: .; V gene: TRBV7-9; J gene: TRBJ2-1; CDR3 protein: CASSDGLGDEQFF; CDR3 DNA: TGTGCCAGCAGCGATGGGCTCGGGGATGAGCAGTTCTTC
clone size: .; CDR3 length: 15; D gene: TRBD1; V gene: TRBV19; J gene: TRBJ1-1; CDR3 protein: CASTYSPGQGVEAFF; CDR3 DNA: TGTGCCAGTACCTATTCACCAGGACAGGGAGTCGAAGCTTTCTTT
clone size: .; CDR3 length: 17; D gene: TRBD2; V gene: TRBV6-5; J gene: TRBJ2-7; CDR3 protein: CASSYSWLGSGKYEQYF; CDR3 DNA: TGTGCCAGCAGTTACTCCTGGTTAGGTAGCGGGAAATACGAGCAGTACTTC
clone size: .; CDR3 length: 15; D gene: TRBD2; V gene: TRBV3-1; J gene: TRBJ2-7; CDR3 protein: CASSRRLAGGYEQYF; CDR3 DNA: TGTGCCAGCAGCCGTAGACTAGCGGGGGGTTACGAGCAGTACTTC
clone size: .; CDR3 length: 11; D gene: .; V gene: TRBV12-3/TRBV12-4; J gene: TRBJ2-7; CDR3 protein: CASSYQGEQYF; CDR3 DNA: TGTGCCAGCAGTTACCAAGGAGAGCAGTACTTC
clone size: .; CDR3 length: 17; D gene: TRBD2; V gene: TRBV5-1; J gene: TRBJ2-1; CDR3 protein: CASSSRLATSSYNEQFF; CDR3 DNA: TGCGCCAGCAGTTCTCGACTAGCCACCAGCTCCTACAATGAGCAGTTCTTC
clone size: .; CDR3 length: 14; D gene: .; V gene: TRBV5-1; J gene: TRBJ2-5; CDR3 protein: CASSSGHSQETQYF; CDR3 DNA: TGCGCCAGCAGCTCGGGACACAGTCAAGAGACCCAGTACTTC
clone size: .; CDR3 length: 14; D gene: .; V gene: TRBV24-1; J gene: TRBJ2-1; CDR3 protein: CATSEPGTYNEQFF; CDR3 DNA: TGTGCCACCAGTGAACCCGGGACGTACAATGAGCAGTTCTTC
clone size: few; CDR3 length: 15; D gene: .; V gene: TRBV5-1; J gene: TRBJ1-1; CDR3 protein: CASSTPVGTNTEAFF; CDR3 DNA: TGCGCCAGCAGTACCCCGGTGGGGACGAACACTGAAGCTTTCTTT
clone size: .; CDR3 length: 14; D gene: .; V gene: TRBV12-3/TRBV12-4; J gene: TRBJ2-7; CDR3 protein: CASSLVDGLTGQYF; CDR3 DNA: TGTGCCAGCAGTTTAGTAGACGGCCTTACCGGGCAGTACTTC